This entry concerns a single T cell receptor (beta chain). One entry per CDR3 protein, called by TCRdb with MiXCR from the multiplex PCR reads. The data hold about 66,000 distinct CDR3 sequences, with 43% observed a single time. This entry is derived from a study of breast tumors, draining lymph nodes, adjacent tissues. V gave up 3 bases and J gave up 4 bases, with 19 bases separating them. The CDR3 length is 16 residues. Germline V lookup: CDR1 SGDLS, CDR2 YYNGEE. The sequence came from a female donor with breast cancer. Some clones in this sample may be carry-over from other donors' samples. Sequencing was carried out using breast tumor tissue. The V and J genes are TRBV9 and TRBJ2-5; tentatively, D is TRBD2 (7 bases). CDR3 in DNA: TGTGCCAGCAGCGGCAATAGGGGGGGGGATGGAGAGACCCAGTACTTC. It encodes CASSGNRGGDGETQYF.